One sample yielded the 5 T cell receptor beta chains listed below, sequenced in a study of blood T cell repertoires in COVID-19 (dated by TCRdb to the early 2020s). Library generation was performed with the immunoSEQ multiplex PCR assay. TCRdb obtained this table from immuneACCESS and retained in-frame rearrangements with V and J assigned. These tables miss some clones; where compared with another copy, unresolved V genes account for less than half of the shortfall, and the remainder is unexplained. This sample gives about 350,000 clones in total; 88% of them show up just once. The ten largest make up approximately 1% of the sample. Material: PBMCs or T cells enriched from blood (not recorded which). These receptor sequences come from a woman younger than 45 who had been exposed to COVID-19.

CDR3 loop: CASIGGGANYGYTF. CDR3 in DNA: TGTGCCAGCATCGGGGGGGGAGCTAACTATGGCTACACCTTC. The chain uses TRBV28 and TRBJ1-2; D possibly corresponds to TRBD1 (5 bases). Germline CDR1 MDHEN, CDR2 SYDVKM. The length of the CDR3 is 14 residues. V dropped 7 bases and J dropped 0 bases, with 12 bases sitting between them.

Only a few counts were recorded for this clone. The gene calls are TRBV28 and TRBJ1-4, with a possible D match to TRBD1 (6 bases). The CDR3 contains 13 residues. Germline values: CDR1 MDHEN, CDR2 SYDVKM. The ends were cut back, 2 bases at V and 8 bases at J, with 9 bases in the middle. The CDR3 region is CASSLPGEEKLFF. The CDR3 DNA reads as TGTGCCAGCAGTTTACCAGGGGAGGAAAAACTGTTTTTT. Complete variable domain (other parts from reference TRBV28 and TRBJ1-4): DVKVTQSSRYLVKRTGEKVFLECVQDMDHENMFWYRQDPGLGLRLIYFSYDVKMKEKGDIPEGYSVSREKKERFSLILESASTNQTSMYLCASSLPGEEKLFFGSGTQLSVL.

The CDR3 DNA follows: TGCGCCAGCAGTGAGCCGGGACTAGCGGCCGAGCAGTACTTC. Translated: CASSEPGLAAEQYF. V and J are TRBV10-1 and TRBJ2-7; 11 positions agree with TRBD2. Germline assignment: CDR1 WNHNN and CDR2 SYGVQD (reference sequence). The CDR3 is made up of 14 amino acids. V shed 2 bases and J 6 bases; nucleotides not matched to a gene: 3.

The chain has TRBV11-2 and TRBJ2-5; possible D gene TRBD2, 6 bases. Trimming pared 4 bases from V and 1 base from J, leaving 16 bases between. The CDR3 is made up of 16 amino acids. Germline V gives CDR1 SGHAT, CDR2 FQNNGV. The CDR3 is CASSSGGGALQETQYF. The CDR3 nucleotides are TGTGCCAGCAGCTCCGGCGGAGGGGCCCTCCAAGAGACCCAGTACTTC.

CDR3 residues: CASRLAGGNGYTF. The CDR3 DNA follows: TGTGCCAGTCGTCTGGCAGGGGGCAATGGCTACACCTTC. The rearrangement links TRBV19 to TRBJ1-2; 8 nucleotides align to TRBD1. The CDR3 spans 13 residues. From germline, CDR1 is LNHDA and CDR2 SQIVND (reference sequence). The ends lost 8 bases at V and 6 bases at J; junction bases unmatched: 8. Variable domain in full (rest from reference TRBV19 and TRBJ1-2): DGGITQSPKYLFRKEGQNVTLSCEQNLNHDAMYWYRQDPGQGLRLIYYSQIVNDFQKGDIAEGYSVSREKKESFPLTVTSAQKNPTAFYLCASRLAGGNGYTFGSGTRLTVV.